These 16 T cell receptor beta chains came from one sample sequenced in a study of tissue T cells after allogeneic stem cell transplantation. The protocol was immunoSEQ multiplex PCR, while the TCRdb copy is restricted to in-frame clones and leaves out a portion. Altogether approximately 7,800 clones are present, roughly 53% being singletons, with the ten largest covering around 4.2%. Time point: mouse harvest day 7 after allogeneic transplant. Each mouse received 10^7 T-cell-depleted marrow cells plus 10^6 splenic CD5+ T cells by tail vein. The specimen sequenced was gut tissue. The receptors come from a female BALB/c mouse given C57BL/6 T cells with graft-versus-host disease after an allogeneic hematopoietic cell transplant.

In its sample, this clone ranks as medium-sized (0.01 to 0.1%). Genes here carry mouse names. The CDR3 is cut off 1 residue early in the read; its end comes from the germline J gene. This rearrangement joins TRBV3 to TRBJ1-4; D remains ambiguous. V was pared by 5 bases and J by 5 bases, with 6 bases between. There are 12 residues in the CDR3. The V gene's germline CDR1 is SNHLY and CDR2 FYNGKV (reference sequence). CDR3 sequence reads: CASSPDNERLFF. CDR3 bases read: TGTGCCAGCAGCCCGGATAACGAAAGATTATTT. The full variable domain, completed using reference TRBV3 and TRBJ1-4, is GPKVLQIPSHQIIDMGQMVTLNCDPVSNHLYFYWYKQILGQQMEFLVNFYNGKVMEKSKLFKDQFSVERPDGSYFTLKIQPTALEDSAVYFCASSPDNERLFFGHGTKLSVL.

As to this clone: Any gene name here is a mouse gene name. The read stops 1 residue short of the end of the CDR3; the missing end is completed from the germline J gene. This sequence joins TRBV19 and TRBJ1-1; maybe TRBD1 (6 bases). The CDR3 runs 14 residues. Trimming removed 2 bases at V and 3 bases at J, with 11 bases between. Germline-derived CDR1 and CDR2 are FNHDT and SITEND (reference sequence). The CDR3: CASSMGGRDTEVFF. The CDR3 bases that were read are TGTGCCAGCAGTATGGGGGGGCGCGACACAGAAGTCTTC.

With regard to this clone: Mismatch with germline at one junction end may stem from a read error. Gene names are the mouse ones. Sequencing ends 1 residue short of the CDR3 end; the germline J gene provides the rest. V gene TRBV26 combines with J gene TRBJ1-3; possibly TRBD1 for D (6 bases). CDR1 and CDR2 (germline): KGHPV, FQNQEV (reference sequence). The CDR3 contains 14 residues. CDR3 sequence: CTSSLQGSGNTLYF. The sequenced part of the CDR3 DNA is TGTACCAGCAGTCTACAGGGTTCTGGAAATACGCTCTAT.

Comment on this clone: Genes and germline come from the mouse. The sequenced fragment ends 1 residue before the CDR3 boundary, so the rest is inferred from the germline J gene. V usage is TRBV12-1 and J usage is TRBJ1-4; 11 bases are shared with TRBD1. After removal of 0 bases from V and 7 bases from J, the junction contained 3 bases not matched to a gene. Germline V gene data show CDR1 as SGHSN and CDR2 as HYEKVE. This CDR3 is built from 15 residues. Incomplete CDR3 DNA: TGTGCCAGCTCTCTCCCGGACAGGGGGCTCGAAAGATTATTT. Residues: CASSLPDRGLERLF. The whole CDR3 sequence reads CASSLPDRGLERLFF.

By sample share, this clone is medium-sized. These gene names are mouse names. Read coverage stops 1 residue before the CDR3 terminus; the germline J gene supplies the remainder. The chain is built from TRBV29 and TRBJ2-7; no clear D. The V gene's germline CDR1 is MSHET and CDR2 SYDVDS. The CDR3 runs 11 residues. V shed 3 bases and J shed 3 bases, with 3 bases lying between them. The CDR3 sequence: CASSFGYEQYF. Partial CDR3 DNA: TGTGCTAGCAGTTTTGGCTATGAACAGTAC.

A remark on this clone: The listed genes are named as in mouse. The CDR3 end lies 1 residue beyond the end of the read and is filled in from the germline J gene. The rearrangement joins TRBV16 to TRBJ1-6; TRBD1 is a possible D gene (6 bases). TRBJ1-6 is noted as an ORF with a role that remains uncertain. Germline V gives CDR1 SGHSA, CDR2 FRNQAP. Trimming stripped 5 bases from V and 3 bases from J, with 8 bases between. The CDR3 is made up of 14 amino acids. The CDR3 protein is CASSPGHYNSPLYF. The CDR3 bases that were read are TGTGCAAGCAGCCCGGGACACTATAATTCGCCCCTCTAC.

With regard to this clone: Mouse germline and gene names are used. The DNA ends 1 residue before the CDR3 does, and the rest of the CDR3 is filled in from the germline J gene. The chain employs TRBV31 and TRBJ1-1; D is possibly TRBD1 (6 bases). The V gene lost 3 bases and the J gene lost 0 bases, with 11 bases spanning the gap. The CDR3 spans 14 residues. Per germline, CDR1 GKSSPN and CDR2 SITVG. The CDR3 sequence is CAWRRDTANTEVFF. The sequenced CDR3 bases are TGTGCCTGGAGGAGGGACACTGCAAACACAGAAGTCTTC.

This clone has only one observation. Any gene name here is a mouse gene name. CDR3 DNA, as far as it was read: TGCTCCAGCAGTCTCAGGGGGAACTCCGACTACACC. This gives the protein CSSSLRGNSDYT. The entire CDR3 reads CSSSLRGNSDYTF. The V gene is TRBV23, the J gene TRBJ1-2; whether TRBD1, the table's D call, matches the DNA was not checked. The CDR3 extends 1 residue past the end of the read, so its final part is completed from the germline J gene. Germline loops: CDR1 KGHTA, CDR2 FQNQQP. The CDR3 extends over 13 amino acids.

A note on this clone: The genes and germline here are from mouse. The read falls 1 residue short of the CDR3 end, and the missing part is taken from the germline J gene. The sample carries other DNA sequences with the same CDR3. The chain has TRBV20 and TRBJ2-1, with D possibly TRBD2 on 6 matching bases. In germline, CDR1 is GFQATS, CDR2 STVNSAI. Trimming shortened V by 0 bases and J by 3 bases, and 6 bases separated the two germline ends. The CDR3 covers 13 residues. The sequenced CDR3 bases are TGTGGTGCTAGGGACTGGGGCTATGCTGAGCAGTTC. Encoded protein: CGARDWGYAEQF. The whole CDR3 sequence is CGARDWGYAEQFF.

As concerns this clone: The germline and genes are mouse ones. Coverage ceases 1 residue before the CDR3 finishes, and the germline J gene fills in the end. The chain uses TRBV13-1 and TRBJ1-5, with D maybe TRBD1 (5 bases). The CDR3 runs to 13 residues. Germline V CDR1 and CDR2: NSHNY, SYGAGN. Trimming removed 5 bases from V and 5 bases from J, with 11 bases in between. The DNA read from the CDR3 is TGTGCCAGCAGCCCGGGGGGGTACCAGGCTCCGCTT. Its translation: CASSPGGYQAPL. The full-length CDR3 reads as CASSPGGYQAPLF.

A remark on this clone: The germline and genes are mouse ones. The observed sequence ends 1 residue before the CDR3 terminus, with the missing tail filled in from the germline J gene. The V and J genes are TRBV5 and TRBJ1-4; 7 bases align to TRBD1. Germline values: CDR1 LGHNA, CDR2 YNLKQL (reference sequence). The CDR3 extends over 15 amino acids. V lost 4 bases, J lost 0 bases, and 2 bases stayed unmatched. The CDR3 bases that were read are TGTGCCAGCAGCCCGGGACAGATTTCCAACGAAAGATTATTT. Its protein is CASSPGQISNERLF. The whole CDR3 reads CASSPGQISNERLFF.

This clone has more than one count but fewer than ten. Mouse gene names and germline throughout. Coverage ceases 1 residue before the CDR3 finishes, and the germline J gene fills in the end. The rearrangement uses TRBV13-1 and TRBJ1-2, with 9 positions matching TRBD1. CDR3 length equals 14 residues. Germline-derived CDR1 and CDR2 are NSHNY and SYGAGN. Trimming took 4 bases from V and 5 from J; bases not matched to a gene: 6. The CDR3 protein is CASSLQGARSDYTF. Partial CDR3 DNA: TGTGCCAGCAGTCTACAGGGGGCAAGATCCGACTACACC.

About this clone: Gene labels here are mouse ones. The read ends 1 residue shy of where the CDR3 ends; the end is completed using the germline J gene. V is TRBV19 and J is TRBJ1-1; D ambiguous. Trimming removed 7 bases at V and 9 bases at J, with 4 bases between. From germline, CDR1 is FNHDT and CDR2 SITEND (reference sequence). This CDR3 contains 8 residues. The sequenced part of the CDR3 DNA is TGTGCCAGCGCCAAAGTCTTC. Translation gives CASAKVF. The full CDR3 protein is CASAKVFF. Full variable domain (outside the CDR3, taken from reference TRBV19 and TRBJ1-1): GGIITQTPKFLIGQEGQKLTLKCQQNFNHDTMYWYRQDSGKGLRLIYYSITENDLQKGDLSEGYDASREKKSSFSLTVTSAQKNEMAVFLCASAKVFFGKGTRLTVV.

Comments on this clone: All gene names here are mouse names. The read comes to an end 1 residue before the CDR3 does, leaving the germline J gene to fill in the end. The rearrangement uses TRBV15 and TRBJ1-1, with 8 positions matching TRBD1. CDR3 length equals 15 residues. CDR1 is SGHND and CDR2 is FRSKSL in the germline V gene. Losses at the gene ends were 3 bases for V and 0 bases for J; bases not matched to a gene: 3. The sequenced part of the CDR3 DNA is TGTGCCAGCAGTTTGGACAGGGCTGCAAACACAGAAGTCTTC. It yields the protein CASSLDRAANTEVF. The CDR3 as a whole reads CASSLDRAANTEVFF.

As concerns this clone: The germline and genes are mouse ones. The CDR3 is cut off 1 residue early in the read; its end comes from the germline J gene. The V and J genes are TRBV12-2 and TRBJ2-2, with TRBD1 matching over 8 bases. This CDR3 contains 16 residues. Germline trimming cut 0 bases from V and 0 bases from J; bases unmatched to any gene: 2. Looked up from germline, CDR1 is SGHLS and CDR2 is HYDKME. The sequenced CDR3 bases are TGTGCCAGCTCTCTCGTCAGGGGGCCAAACACCGGGCAGCTCTAC. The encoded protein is CASSLVRGPNTGQLY. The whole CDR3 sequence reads CASSLVRGPNTGQLYF.

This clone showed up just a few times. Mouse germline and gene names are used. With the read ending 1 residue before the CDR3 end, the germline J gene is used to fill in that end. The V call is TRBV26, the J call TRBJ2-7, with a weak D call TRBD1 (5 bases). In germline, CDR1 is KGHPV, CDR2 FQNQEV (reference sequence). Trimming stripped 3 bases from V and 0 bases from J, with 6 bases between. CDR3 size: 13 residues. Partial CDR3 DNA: TGTGCCAGCAGTCTAGACAGCTCCTATGAACAGTAC. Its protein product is CASSLDSSYEQY. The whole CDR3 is CASSLDSSYEQYF.